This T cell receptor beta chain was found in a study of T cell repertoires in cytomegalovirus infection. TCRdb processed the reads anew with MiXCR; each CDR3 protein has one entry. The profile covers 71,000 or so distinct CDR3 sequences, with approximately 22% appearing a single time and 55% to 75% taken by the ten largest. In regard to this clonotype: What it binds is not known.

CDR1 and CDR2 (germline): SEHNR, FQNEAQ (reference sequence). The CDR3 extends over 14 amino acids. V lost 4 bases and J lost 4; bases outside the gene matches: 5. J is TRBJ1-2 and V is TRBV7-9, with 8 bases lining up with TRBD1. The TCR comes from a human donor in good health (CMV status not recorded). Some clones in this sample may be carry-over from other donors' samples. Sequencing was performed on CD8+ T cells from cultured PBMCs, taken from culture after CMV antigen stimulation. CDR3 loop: CASSSPGGSYGYTF. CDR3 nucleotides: TGTGCCAGCAGCTCCCCAGGGGGCTCCTATGGCTACACCTTC.